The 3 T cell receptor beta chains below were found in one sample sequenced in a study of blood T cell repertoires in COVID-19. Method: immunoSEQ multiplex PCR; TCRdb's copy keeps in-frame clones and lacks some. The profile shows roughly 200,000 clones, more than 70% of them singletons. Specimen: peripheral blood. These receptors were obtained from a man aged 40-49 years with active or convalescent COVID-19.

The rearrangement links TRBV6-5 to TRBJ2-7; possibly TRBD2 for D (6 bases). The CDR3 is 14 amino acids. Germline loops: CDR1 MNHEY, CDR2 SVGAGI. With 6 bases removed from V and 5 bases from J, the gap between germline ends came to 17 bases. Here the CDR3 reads CASSSREVRNEQYF. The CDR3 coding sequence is TGTGCCAGCAGCTCCAGGGAGGTCCGCAACGAGCAGTACTTC.

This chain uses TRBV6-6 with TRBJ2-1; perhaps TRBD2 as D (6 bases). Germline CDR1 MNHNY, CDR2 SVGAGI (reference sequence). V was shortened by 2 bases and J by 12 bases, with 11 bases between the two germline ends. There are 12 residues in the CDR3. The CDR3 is CASSYPTGGQFF. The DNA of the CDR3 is TGTGCCAGCAGTTACCCTACCGGGGGGCAGTTCTTC.

The CDR3 protein is CASSYNRNQPQHF. CDR3 coding DNA: TGTGCCAGCAGTTACAACAGGAATCAGCCCCAGCATTTT. The rearrangement uses TRBV6-5 and TRBJ1-5; D perhaps matches TRBD1 (5 bases). Trimming cost V 2 bases and J 4 bases, with 6 bases left between them. CDR3 length: 13 residues. Germline-derived CDR1 and CDR2 are MNHEY and SVGAGI.